Detailed here is one TCR beta chain. Its specificity is not known. These data are taken from a study of cytomegalovirus exposure and HLA in healthy donors. The study, taken as a whole, reports: Common viral pathogens seemed, in a later analysis, to connect with several of the most significant clusters. Later analysis suggested most CMV-associated TCR beta chains were HLA-restricted.

PCR was performed using 60 Vbeta and 13 Jbeta primers. Sequenced by immunoSEQ multiplex PCR; TCRdb stores in-frame clones only, minus some. The table records fewer than 200,000 clones, 82% of them present only once. V lost 0 bases and J 1 base, leaving 5 bases between the germline ends. CDR1 is SGHDT and CDR2 is YYEEEE in the germline V gene. The CDR3 is 15 amino acids. This TCR was sampled from a girl between 5 and 17 years old in good health and CMV-seropositive. The chain uses TRBV5-6 and TRBJ2-6, with no clear D. The sequencing input was PBMCs. The CDR3 sequence is CASSLGSSGANVLTF. CDR3 DNA sequence: TGTGCCAGCAGCTTGGGTTCGTCTGGGGCCAACGTCCTGACTTTC.